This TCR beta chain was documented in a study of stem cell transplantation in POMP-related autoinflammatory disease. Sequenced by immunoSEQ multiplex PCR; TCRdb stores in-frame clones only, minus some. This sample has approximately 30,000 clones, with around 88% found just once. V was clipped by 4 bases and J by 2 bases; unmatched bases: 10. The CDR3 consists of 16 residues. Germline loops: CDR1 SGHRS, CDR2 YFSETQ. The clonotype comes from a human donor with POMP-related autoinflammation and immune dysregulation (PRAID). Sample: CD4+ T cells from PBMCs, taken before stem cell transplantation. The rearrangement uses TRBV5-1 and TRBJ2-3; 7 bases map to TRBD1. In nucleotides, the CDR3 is TGCGCCAGCAGCACCGGGACAGAATCTTTCACAGATACGCAGTATTTT. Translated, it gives CASSTGTESFTDTQYF.